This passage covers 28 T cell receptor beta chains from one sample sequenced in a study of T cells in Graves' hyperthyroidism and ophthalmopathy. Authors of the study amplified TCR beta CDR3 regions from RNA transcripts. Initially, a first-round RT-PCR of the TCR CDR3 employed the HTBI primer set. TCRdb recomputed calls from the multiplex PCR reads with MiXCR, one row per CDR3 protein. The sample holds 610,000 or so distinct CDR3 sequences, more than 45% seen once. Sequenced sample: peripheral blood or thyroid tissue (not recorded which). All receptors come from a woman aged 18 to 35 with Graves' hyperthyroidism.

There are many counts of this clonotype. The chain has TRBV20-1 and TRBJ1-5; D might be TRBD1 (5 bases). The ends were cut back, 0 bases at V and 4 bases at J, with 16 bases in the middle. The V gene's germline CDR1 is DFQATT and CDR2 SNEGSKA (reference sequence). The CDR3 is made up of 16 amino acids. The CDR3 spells CSARDLGRVSNQPQHF. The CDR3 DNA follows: TGCAGTGCTAGAGATCTGGGCAGGGTTTCAAATCAGCCCCAGCATTTT.

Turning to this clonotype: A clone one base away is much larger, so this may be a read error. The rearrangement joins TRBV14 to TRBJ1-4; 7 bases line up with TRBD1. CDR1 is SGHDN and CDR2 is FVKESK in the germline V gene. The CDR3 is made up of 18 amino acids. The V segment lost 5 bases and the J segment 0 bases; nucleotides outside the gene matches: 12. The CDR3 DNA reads TGTGCCAGCAGCGCAACCTCCAGGGGGAGAACAACTAATGAAAAACTGTTTTTT. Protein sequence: CASSATSRGRTTNEKLFF.

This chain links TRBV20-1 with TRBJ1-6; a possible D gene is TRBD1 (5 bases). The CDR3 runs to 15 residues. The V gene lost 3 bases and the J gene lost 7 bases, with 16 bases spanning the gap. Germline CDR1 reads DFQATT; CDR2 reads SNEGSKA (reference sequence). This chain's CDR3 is CSARDTGTANSPLHF. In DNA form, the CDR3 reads TGCAGTGCTAGGGACACTGGGACGGCGAATTCACCCCTCCACTTT.

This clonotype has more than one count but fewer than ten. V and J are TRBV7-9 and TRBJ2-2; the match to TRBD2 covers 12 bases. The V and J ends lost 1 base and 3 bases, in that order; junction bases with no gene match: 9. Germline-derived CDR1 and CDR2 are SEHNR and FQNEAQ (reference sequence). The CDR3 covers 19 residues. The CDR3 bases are TGTGCCAGCAGCTTAGAGGCCCTTACTAGCGGGAGGTACACCGGGGAGCTGTTTTTT. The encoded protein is CASSLEALTSGRYTGELFF.

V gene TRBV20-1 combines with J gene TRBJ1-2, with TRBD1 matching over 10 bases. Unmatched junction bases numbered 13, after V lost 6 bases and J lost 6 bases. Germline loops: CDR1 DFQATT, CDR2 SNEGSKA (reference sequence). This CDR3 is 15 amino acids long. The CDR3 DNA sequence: TGCAGTGCCAGTAGACCCAGCGACAGGGGGCATGGCTACACCTTC. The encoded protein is CSASRPSDRGHGYTF.

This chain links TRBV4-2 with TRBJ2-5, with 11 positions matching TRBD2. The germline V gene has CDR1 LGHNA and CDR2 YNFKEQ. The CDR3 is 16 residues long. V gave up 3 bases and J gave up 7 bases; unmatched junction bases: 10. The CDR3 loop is CASSQGLAEELGTQYF. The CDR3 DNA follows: TGTGCCAGCAGCCAGGGACTAGCGGAGGAACTGGGGACCCAGTACTTC.

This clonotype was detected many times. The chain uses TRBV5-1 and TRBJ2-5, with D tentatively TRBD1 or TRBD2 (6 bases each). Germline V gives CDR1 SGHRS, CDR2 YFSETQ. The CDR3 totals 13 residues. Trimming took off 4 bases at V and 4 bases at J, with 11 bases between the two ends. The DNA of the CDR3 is TGCGCCAGCAGCCTCGGGGGCATAGAGACCCAGTACTTC. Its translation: CASSLGGIETQYF. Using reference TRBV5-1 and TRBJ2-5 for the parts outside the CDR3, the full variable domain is KAGVTQTPRYLIKTRGQQVTLSCSPISGHRSVSWYQQTPGQGLQFLFEYFSETQRNKGNFPGRFSGRQFSNSRSEMNVSTLELGDSALYLCASSLGGIETQYFGPGTRLLVL.

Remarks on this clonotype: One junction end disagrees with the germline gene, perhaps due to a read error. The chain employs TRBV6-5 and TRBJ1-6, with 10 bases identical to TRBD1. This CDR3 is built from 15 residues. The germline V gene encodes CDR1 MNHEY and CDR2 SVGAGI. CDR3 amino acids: CASRPGQGNNPPLHF. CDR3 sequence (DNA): TGTGCCAGCAGGCCGGGACAGGGGAATAATCCACCCCTCCACTTT.

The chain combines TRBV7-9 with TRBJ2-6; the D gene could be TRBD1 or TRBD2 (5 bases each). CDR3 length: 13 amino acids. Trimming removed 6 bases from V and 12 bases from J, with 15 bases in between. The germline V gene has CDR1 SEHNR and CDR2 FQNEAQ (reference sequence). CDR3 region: CASSSGTAAVLTF. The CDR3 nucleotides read TGTGCCAGCAGTTCAGGGACGGCCGCCGTCCTGACTTTC.

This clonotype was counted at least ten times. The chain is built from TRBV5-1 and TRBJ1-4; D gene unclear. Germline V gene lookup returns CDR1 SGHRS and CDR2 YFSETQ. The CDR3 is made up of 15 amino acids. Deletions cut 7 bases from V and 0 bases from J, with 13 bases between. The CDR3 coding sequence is TGCGCCAGCGCCGTGGGCAGACCAACTAATGAAAAACTGTTTTTT. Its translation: CASAVGRPTNEKLFF. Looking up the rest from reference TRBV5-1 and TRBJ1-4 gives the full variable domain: KAGVTQTPRYLIKTRGQQVTLSCSPISGHRSVSWYQQTPGQGLQFLFEYFSETQRNKGNFPGRFSGRQFSNSRSEMNVSTLELGDSALYLCASAVGRPTNEKLFFGSGTQLSVL.

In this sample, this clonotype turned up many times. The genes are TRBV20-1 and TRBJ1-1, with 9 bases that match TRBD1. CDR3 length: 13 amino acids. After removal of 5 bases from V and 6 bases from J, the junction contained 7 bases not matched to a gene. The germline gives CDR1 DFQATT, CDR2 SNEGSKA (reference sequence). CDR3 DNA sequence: TGCAGTGCTGCGGACAGGGGTAAATCTGAAGCTTTCTTT. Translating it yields CSAADRGKSEAFF.

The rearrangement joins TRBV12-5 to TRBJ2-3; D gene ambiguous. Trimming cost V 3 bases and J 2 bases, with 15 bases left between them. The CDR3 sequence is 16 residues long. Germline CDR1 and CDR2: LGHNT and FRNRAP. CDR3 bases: TGTGCTAGTGGTTTCCCCCCCAAACGTAACACAGATACGCAGTATTTT. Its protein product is CASGFPPKRNTDTQYF.

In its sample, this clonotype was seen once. CDR3 protein: CASSPGQGPSQETQYF. DNA of the CDR3: TGCGCCAGCAGCCCGGGGCAGGGGCCCTCTCAAGAGACCCAGTACTTC. The chain is built from TRBV5-1 and TRBJ2-5, with a weak D call TRBD1 (6 bases). This CDR3 contains 16 residues. V lost 4 bases and J 2 bases, leaving 18 bases between the germline ends. Germline values: CDR1 SGHRS, CDR2 YFSETQ.

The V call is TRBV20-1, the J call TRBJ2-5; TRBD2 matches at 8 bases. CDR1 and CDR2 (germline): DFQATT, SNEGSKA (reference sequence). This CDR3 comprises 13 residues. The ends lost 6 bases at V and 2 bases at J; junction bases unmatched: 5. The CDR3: CSASGTRQETQYF. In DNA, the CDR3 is TGCAGTGCCTCGGGGACTAGGCAAGAGACCCAGTACTTC.

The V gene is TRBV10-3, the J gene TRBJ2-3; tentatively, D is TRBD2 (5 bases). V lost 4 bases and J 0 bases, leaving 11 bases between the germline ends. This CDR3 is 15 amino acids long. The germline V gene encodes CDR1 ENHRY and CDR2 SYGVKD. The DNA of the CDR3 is TGTGCCATCAGTGCGATTAGGACTAGCACAGATACGCAGTATTTT. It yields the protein CAISAIRTSTDTQYF.

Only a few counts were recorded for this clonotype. The CDR3 region has the DNA TGTGCCAGCAATGGGGTGAACACCGGGGAGCTGTTTTTT. Translation gives CASNGVNTGELFF. This chain links TRBV28 with TRBJ2-2; D gene ambiguous. V lost 7 bases, J lost 1 base, and 7 bases lay in between. This CDR3 is built from 13 residues. CDR1 MDHEN and CDR2 SYDVKM come from the germline V gene.

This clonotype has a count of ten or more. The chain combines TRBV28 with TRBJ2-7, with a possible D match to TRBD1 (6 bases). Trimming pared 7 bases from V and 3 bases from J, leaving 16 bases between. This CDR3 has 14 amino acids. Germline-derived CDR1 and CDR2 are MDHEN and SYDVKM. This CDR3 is CASTNTGTYYEQYF. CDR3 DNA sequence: TGTGCCAGCACCAACACCGGGACATACTACGAGCAGTACTTC.

The CDR3 reads CAIRMGANVLTF. The CDR3 DNA follows: TGTGCCATCAGGATGGGGGCCAACGTCCTGACTTTC. The chain recombines TRBV10-3 with TRBJ2-6; D not resolved. The CDR3 totals 12 residues. Between the trimmed V and J ends, which lost 6 bases and 4 bases, there was a span of 4 bases. CDR1 and CDR2 (germline): ENHRY, SYGVKD.

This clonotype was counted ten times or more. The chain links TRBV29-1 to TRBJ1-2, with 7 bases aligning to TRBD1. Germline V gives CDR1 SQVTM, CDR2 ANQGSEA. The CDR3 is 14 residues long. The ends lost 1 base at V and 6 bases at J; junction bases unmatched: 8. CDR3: CSVEARDRTNGYTF. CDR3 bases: TGCAGCGTTGAAGCCCGGGACAGAACAAATGGCTACACCTTC.

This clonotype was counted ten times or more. In nucleotides, the CDR3 is TGCAGTGCTACGCTGACAGGCCTAAATCAGCCCCAGCATTTT. The encoded protein is CSATLTGLNQPQHF. This chain connects TRBV20-1 to TRBJ1-5; tentative D call: TRBD1 (6 bases). The CDR3 runs to 14 residues. V was clipped by 4 bases and J by 4 bases, with 14 bases between them. Germline CDR1 is DFQATT and CDR2 is SNEGSKA (reference sequence).

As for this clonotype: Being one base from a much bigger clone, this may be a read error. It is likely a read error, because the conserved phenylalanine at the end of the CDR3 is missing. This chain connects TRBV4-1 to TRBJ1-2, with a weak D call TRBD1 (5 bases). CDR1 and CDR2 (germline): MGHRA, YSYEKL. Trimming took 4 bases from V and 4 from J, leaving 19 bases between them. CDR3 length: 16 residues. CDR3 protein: CASSPSIAGLSYGYTI. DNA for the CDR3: TGCGCCAGCAGCCCCTCTATCGCGGGACTGTCCTATGGCTACACCATC.

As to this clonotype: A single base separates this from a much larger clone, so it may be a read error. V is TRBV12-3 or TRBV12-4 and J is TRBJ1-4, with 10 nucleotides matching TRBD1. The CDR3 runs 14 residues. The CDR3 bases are TGTGCCAGCAGTTGGACAGGGGGGAATGAAAAACTGTCTTTT. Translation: CASSWTGGNEKLSF.

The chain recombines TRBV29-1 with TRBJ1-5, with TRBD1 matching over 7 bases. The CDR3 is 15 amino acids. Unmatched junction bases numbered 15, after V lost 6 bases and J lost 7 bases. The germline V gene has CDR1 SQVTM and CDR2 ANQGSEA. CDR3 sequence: CSVEGTVGDEQPQHF. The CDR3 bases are TGCAGCGTGGAGGGGACAGTAGGGGATGAGCAGCCCCAGCATTTT.

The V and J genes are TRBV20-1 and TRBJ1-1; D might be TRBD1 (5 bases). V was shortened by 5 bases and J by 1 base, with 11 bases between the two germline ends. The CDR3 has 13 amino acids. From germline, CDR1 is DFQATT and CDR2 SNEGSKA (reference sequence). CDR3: CSAGTSGNTEAFF. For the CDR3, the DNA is TGCAGTGCTGGGACCAGCGGGAACACTGAAGCTTTCTTT.

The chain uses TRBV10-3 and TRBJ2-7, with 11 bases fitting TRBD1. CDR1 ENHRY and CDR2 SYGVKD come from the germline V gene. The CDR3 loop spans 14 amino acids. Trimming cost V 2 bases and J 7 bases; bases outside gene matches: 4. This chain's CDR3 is CAISEGQGAEEQYF. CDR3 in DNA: TGTGCCATCAGTGAGGGACAGGGGGCGGAGGAGCAGTACTTC.

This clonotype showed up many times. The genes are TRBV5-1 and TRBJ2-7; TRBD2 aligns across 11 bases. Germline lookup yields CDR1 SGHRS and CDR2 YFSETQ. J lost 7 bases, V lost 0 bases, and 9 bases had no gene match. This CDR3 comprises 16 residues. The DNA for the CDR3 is TGCGCCAGCAGCTTGGGTGCGGTAGCGGGAGGGGGAGAGCAGTACTTC. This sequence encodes CASSLGAVAGGGEQYF. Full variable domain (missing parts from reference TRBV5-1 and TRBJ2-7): KAGVTQTPRYLIKTRGQQVTLSCSPISGHRSVSWYQQTPGQGLQFLFEYFSETQRNKGNFPGRFSGRQFSNSRSEMNVSTLELGDSALYLCASSLGAVAGGGEQYFGPGTRLTVT.

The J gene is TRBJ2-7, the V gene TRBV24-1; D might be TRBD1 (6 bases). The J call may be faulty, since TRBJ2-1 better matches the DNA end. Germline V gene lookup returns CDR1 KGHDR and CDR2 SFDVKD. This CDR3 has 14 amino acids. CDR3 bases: TGTGCCACCCGGGACAAAGGGTTGAGGCATGAGCAGTTCTTC. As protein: CATRDKGLRHEQFF.

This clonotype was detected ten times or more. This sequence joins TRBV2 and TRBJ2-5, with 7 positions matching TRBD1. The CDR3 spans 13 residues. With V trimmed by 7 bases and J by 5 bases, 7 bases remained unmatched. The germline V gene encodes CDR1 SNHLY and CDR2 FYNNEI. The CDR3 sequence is CASTVTGLETQYF. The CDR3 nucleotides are TGTGCCAGCACCGTGACAGGGCTGGAGACCCAGTACTTC.